The clone carrying this T cell receptor (beta chain) was recorded a few times. Its antigen is undetermined. The entry originates in a study of T-cell reconstitution after alpha-beta-depleted transplantation in children. Overall study results and limits: Among T cells one year after transplant, newly produced cells accounted for most counts and diversity. Reportedly, alpha-beta T cells present about two months post-transplant originated from several hundred expanded clones of graft origin. At day 60, the high TCRbeta diversity found in some patients originated from recipient T cells and thymic progenitors that had survived.

The library targeted TCRbeta and was prepared with unique molecular identifiers. One entry per CDR3 protein results from TCRdb running MiXCR on the PCR reads. This sample has hundreds of thousands of distinct CDR3 sequences, with 10% to 15% found just once. The J segment lost 2 bases and the V segment lost 5 bases, leaving 5 bases of the junction unmatched. CDR3 length equals 15 residues. The germline CDR1 and CDR2 sequences are ENHRY and SYGVKD. This TCR was sampled from a male patient between 5 and 17 years old who had a stem cell transplant for acute myeloid leukemia, so the T cells may come from the graft donor. The genes are TRBV10-3 and TRBJ2-7; TRBD2 matches at 11 bases. Specimen: PBMCs, mostly from graft donor cells, collected 360 days after TCRalphabeta/CD19-depleted stem cell transplant. CDR3 DNA sequence: TGTGCCATCAGTCTACTAGCGGGAGCACCCTACGAGCAGTACTTC. Residues: CAISLLAGAPYEQYF.